The 18 T cell receptor beta chains below come from one sample, sequenced in a study of healthy donors' naive CD4 and CD8 T cells. Each TCR library used approximately 500 ng of total RNA and a linear amplification protocol. TCRdb used MiXCR to reprocess the reads, holding one entry per CDR3 protein. The sample lists 150,000 to 200,000 distinct CDR3 sequences, 65% to 75% seen once, with about 2.4% in the top ten. The specimen sequenced was naive CD4+ and CD8+ T cells sorted from blood, pooled from several donors. These TCRs come from a pool of human donors in good health; the sample pools cells from several healthy donors.

This clonotype was detected only a few times. The chain links TRBV18 to TRBJ2-1, with TRBD1 matching over 8 bases. The CDR3 contains 16 residues. Germline values: CDR1 KGHSH, CDR2 LQKENI. The V gene end was trimmed by 6 bases and the J gene end by 4 bases; junction bases not matched to a gene: 11. In nucleotides, the CDR3 is TGTGCCAGCTCGCCCGGACAGGGCAGTTATTACAATGAGCAGTTCTTC. This encodes CASSPGQGSYYNEQFF.

The gene calls are TRBV10-3 and TRBJ2-7; 12 bases map to TRBD2. In germline, CDR1 is ENHRY, CDR2 SYGVKD. V gave up 3 bases and J gave up 2 bases; unmatched junction bases: 2. The CDR3 has 15 amino acids. The CDR3 here is CAISDRLAGAYEQYF. Here the CDR3 DNA reads TGTGCCATCAGTGACAGACTAGCGGGAGCCTACGAGCAGTACTTC.

The chain has TRBV29-1 and TRBJ2-1, with 8 bases that match TRBD2. With 3 bases clipped from V and 4 bases from J, the junction kept 8 bases outside the gene matches. CDR3 length equals 15 residues. From germline, CDR1 is SQVTM and CDR2 ANQGSEA. CDR3: CSVDGGRLNYNEQFF. In DNA, the CDR3 is TGCAGCGTTGATGGCGGGAGGCTTAATTACAATGAGCAGTTCTTC.

V and J are TRBV29-1 and TRBJ2-7; 8 nucleotides agree with TRBD1. This CDR3 has 14 residues. V shed 4 bases, J shed 0 bases, and the junction held 5 bases outside the gene matches. Germline-derived CDR1 and CDR2 are SQVTM and ANQGSEA. CDR3 sequence reads: CSVAGTGISYEQYF. CDR3 nucleotides: TGCAGCGTTGCCGGGACAGGTATCTCCTACGAGCAGTACTTC.

The chain carries TRBV30 and TRBJ2-3; 7 bases align to TRBD2. In germline, CDR1 is GTSNPN, CDR2 SVGIG (reference sequence). Losses at the gene ends were 0 bases for V and 6 bases for J; bases not matched to a gene: 12. The CDR3 totals 16 residues. CDR3 in DNA: TGTGCCTGGAGTGTAAGGGCTAGCGGCAGGATGGATACGCAGTATTTT. Translation: CAWSVRASGRMDTQYF.

This clonotype appeared once. The gene calls are TRBV5-6 and TRBJ2-1, with 11 bases fitting TRBD2. The germline gives CDR1 SGHDT, CDR2 YYEEEE. V trimming: 3 bases; J trimming: 5 bases; junction bases outside the gene matches: 7. The CDR3 sequence is 16 residues long. The CDR3, as DNA: TGTGCCAGCAGCTCCCTTAGCGGGAGGGCCAACAATGAGCAGTTCTTC. Translated: CASSSLSGRANNEQFF.

This chain uses TRBV27 with TRBJ2-1; 10 bases fit TRBD2. The CDR3 is made up of 13 amino acids. V dropped 10 bases and J dropped 3; count of bases not matched to a gene: 3. Germline V gene data show CDR1 as MNHEY and CDR2 as SMNVEV (reference sequence). Here the CDR3 reads CATRTSGYNEQFF. In nucleotides, the CDR3 is TGTGCCACCCGGACTAGCGGCTACAATGAGCAGTTCTTC.

J is TRBJ1-6 and V is TRBV6-5; no definite D call. The germline V gene has CDR1 MNHEY and CDR2 SVGAGI. CDR3 length equals 14 residues. The V gene lost 0 bases and the J gene lost 6 bases, with 6 bases spanning the gap. The CDR3 nucleotides read TGTGCCAGCAGTTACTCTACTGGTAATTCACCCCTCCACTTT. Residues: CASSYSTGNSPLHF.

The genes are TRBV12-3 or TRBV12-4 and TRBJ2-5; 9 nucleotides line up with TRBD2. J gave up 4 bases and V 5 bases, and 5 bases lay outside the gene matches. CDR3 length: 14 residues. CDR3 residues: CASSTSGGRETQYF. CDR3 bases: TGTGCCAGCAGTACGAGCGGGGGGAGAGAGACCCAGTACTTC.

The rearrangement joins TRBV6-5 to TRBJ1-1; a weak D match, TRBD1 (5 bases). CDR1 is MNHEY, CDR2 SVGAGI, per germline. The V and J ends lost 2 bases and 4 bases respectively, with 8 bases between them. CDR3 length: 13 residues. This CDR3 reads CASSYMGGTEAFF. Here the CDR3 DNA reads TGTGCCAGCAGTTACATGGGGGGCACTGAAGCTTTCTTT.

The chain employs TRBV6-2 or TRBV6-3 and TRBJ2-1; 13 bases fit TRBD2. The CDR3 has 18 residues. The J segment lost 6 bases and the V segment lost 6 bases, leaving 14 bases of the junction unmatched. The germline CDR1 and CDR2 sequences are MNHEY and SVGEGT. Here the CDR3 DNA reads TGTGCCAGCAGCCATACCGGGACTAGCGGGAATTGGGCCAATGAGCAGTTCTTC. It specifies CASSHTGTSGNWANEQFF.

The V and J genes are TRBV11-2 and TRBJ1-4, with D uncertain. The V gene lost 0 bases and the J gene lost 3 bases, with 8 bases spanning the gap. Germline-derived CDR1 and CDR2 are SGHAT and FQNNGV. The CDR3 runs to 15 residues. CDR3 loop: CASSLERGPNEKLFF. CDR3 nucleotide sequence: TGTGCCAGCAGCTTAGAGCGAGGACCTAATGAAAAACTGTTTTTT.

The chain links TRBV6-5 to TRBJ1-1, with 8 positions matching TRBD1. CDR3 size: 13 residues. Germline V CDR1 and CDR2: MNHEY, SVGAGI. V was pared by 2 bases and J by 11 bases, with 7 bases of the junction left unmatched. CDR3 sequence: CASSYGQGAVAFF. The CDR3 DNA reads as TGTGCCAGCAGTTACGGGCAGGGGGCTGTCGCTTTCTTT.

This rearrangement joins TRBV27 to TRBJ1-2, with D possibly matching TRBD1 (6 bases). CDR1 is MNHEY and CDR2 is SMNVEV in the germline V gene (reference sequence). Trimming stripped 3 bases from V and 4 bases from J, with 12 bases between. CDR3 length: 14 residues. The CDR3 bases are TGTGCCAGCAGTTTCGCAGGGGCTATCTATGGCTACACCTTC. As protein: CASSFAGAIYGYTF.

The chain couples TRBV5-5 to TRBJ2-1, with D perhaps TRBD1 (6 bases). Trimming left V 4 bases short and J 3 bases short, with 11 bases between. CDR1 is SGHKS and CDR2 is YYEKEE in the germline V gene (reference sequence). CDR3 length equals 14 residues. CDR3 bases: TGTGCCAGCAGCCAGGGGCACATCTACAATGAGCAGTTCTTC. Encoded protein: CASSQGHIYNEQFF.

The chain uses TRBV5-4 and TRBJ2-2; 7 bases map to TRBD2. The V and J ends lost 6 bases and 6 bases, in that order; junction bases with no gene match: 8. From germline, CDR1 is SGHNT and CDR2 YYREEE (reference sequence). The CDR3 length is 14 residues. The CDR3, as DNA: TGTGCCAGCACCCCCGGCGGGAGCCCCGGGGAGCTGTTTTTT. Translating it yields CASTPGGSPGELFF.

CDR3 nucleotide sequence: TGCGCCAGCAGCTTGGCGACAGGGGATTGGAATGGCTACACCTTC. Translation gives CASSLATGDWNGYTF. The chain is built from TRBV5-1 and TRBJ1-2, with 8 positions matching TRBD1. CDR1 SGHRS and CDR2 YFSETQ come from the germline V gene. CDR3 size: 15 residues. V was pared by 0 bases and J by 6 bases, with 7 bases of the junction left unmatched.

The sample holds a few counts of this clonotype. The J gene is TRBJ2-1, the V gene TRBV15, with 9 bases fitting TRBD1. V shed 4 bases and J 4 bases; nucleotides not matched to a gene: 11. Germline V gene sequence: CDR1 LNHNV, CDR2 YYDKDF (reference sequence). The CDR3 spans 17 residues. CDR3 nucleotides: TGTGCCACCAGCACAAGACCACCGGGACAGGGTTACAATGAGCAGTTCTTC. This gives the protein CATSTRPPGQGYNEQFF.